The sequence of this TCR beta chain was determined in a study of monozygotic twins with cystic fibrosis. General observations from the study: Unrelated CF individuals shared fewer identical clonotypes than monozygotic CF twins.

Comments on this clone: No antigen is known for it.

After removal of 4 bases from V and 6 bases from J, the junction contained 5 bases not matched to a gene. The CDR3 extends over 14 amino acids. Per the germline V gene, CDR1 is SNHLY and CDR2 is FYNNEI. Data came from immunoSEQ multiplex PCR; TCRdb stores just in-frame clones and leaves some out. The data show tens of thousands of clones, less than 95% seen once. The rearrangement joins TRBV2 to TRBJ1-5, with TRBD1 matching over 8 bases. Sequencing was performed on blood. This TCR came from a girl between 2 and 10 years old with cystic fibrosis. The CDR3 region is CASSASGGPQPQHF. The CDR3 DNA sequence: TGTGCCAGCAGTGCATCAGGGGGCCCTCAGCCCCAGCATTTT.